This T cell receptor beta chain was sequenced for a study of T cells in localized non-small cell lung cancer. TCRdb's copy holds only in-frame clones and misses some; the assay was immunoSEQ multiplex PCR. Of about 54,000 clones in the sample, about 85% were seen once. In germline, CDR1 is MDHEN, CDR2 SYDVKM. V gave up 5 bases and J gave up 7 bases; unmatched junction bases: 10. The CDR3 has 14 residues. This clonotype originated in a female donor of 60 years or more with stage II squamous cell lung carcinoma. Sequenced material: peripheral blood, taken before any cancer treatment. The chain recombines TRBV28 with TRBJ2-5; 7 nucleotides line up with TRBD1. The CDR3 spells CASSPGRQGPTQYF. In nucleotides, the CDR3 is TGTGCCAGCAGTCCCGGTCGACAGGGCCCGACCCAGTACTTC.